This T cell receptor (beta chain) derives from a study of blood T cell repertoires in COVID-19. Clones were sequenced by immunoSEQ multiplex PCR, and TCRdb holds only the in-frame ones, with some missing. The table shows 150,000 or so clones, with 84% occurring only once. J was trimmed by 8 bases and V by 10 bases; bases with no gene match: 10. The CDR3 length is 13 residues. The germline V gene encodes CDR1 MGHRA and CDR2 YSYEKL. The clonotype was recovered from a middle-aged man who had recovered from COVID-19. Sequencing input: PBMCs or T cells enriched from blood (not recorded which). The rearrangement links TRBV4-1 to TRBJ1-4, with 7 bases lining up with TRBD1. Written as DNA, the CDR3 is TGCGCCACCAGAGACAGGGTAGACGAAAAACTGTTTTTT. Translating gives CATRDRVDEKLFF.